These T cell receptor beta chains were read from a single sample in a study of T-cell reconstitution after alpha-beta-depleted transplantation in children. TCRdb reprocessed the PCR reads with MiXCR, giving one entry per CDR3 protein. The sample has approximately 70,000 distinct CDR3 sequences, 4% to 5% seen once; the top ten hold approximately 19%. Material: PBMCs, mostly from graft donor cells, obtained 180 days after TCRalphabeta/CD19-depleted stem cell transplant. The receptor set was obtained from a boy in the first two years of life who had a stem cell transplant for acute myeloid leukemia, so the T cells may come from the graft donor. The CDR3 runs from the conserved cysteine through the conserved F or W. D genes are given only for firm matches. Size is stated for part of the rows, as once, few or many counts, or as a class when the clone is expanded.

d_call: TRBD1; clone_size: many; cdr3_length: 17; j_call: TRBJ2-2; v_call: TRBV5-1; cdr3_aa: CASSLLQGAFFTGELFF; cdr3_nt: TGCGCCAGCAGCTTGCTCCAGGGGGCCTTTTTCACCGGGGAGCTGTTTTTT
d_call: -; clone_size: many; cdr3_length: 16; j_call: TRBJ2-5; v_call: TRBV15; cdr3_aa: CATSRKYSTAQETQYF; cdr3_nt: TGTGCCACCAGCAGAAAGTACTCGACAGCTCAAGAGACCCAGTACTTC
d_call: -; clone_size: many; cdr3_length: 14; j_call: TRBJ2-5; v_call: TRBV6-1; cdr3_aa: CASSEAGRPETQYF; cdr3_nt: TGTGCCAGCAGTGAAGCGGGACGGCCTGAGACCCAGTACTTC
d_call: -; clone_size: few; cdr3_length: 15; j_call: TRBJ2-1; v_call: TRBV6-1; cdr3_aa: CASSEARVKYNEQFF; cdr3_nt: TGTGCCAGCAGCGAAGCTAGGGTCAAATACAATGAGCAGTTCTTC
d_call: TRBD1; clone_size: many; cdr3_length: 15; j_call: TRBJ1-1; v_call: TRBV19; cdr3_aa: CASSDRDSGYSEAFF; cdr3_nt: TGTGCCAGTAGTGACCGGGACAGCGGCTACTCTGAAGCTTTCTTT
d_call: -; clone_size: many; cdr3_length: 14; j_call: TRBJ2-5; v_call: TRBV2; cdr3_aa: CASSETRSEETQYF; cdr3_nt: TGTGCCAGCAGTGAAACGCGGTCTGAAGAGACCCAGTACTTC
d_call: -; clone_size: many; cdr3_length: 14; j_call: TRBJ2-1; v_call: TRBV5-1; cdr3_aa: CASSLGALYNEQFF; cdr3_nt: TGCGCCAGCAGCTTGGGGGCTCTCTACAATGAGCAGTTCTTC
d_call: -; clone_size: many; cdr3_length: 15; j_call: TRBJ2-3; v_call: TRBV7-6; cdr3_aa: CASSLYRGNTDTQYF; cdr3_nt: TGTGCCAGCAGCTTGTACCGGGGGAACACAGATACGCAGTATTTT
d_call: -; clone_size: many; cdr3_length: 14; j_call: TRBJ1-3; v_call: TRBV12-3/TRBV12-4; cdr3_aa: CASSFGESGNTIYF; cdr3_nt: TGTGCCAGCAGTTTCGGGGAATCTGGAAACACCATATATTTT
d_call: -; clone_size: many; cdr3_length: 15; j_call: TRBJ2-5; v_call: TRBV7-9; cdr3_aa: CASSFRLGYQETQYF; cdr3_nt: TGTGCCAGCAGCTTCCGCCTGGGGTACCAAGAGACCCAGTACTTC
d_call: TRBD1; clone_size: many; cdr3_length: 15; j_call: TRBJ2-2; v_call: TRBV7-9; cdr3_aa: CASSYGTGITGELFF; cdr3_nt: TGTGCCAGCAGCTATGGGACAGGGATTACCGGGGAGCTGTTTTTT
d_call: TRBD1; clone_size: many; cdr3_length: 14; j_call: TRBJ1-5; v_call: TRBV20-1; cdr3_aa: CSATRRQGGQPQHF; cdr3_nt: TGCAGTGCCACAAGACGACAGGGAGGCCAGCCCCAGCATTTT
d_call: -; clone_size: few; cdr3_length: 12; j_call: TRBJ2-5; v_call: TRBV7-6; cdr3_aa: CASSLLGETQYF; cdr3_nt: TGTGCCAGCAGCTTACTCGGGGAGACCCAGTACTTC
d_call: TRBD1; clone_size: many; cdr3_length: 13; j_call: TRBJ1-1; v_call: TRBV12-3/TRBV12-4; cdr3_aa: CASILQGGVEAFF; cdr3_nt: TGTGCCAGCATCCTACAGGGGGGGGTTGAAGCTTTCTTT
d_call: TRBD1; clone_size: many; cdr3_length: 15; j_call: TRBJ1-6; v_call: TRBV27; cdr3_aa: CASSKGTGGNSPLHF; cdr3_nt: TGTGCCAGCAGTAAAGGGACAGGAGGGAATTCACCCCTCCACTTT
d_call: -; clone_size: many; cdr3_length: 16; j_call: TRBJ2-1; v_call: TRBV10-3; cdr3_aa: CAISDLGRRFYNEQFF; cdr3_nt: TGTGCCATCAGTGATTTGGGTCGACGATTCTACAATGAGCAGTTCTTC
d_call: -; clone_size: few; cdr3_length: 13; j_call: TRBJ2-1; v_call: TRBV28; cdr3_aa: CASTPPGYNEQFF; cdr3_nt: TGTGCCAGCACCCCTCCAGGGTACAATGAGCAGTTCTTC
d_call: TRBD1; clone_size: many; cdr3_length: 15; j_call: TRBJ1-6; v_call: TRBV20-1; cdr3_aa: CSARTTGQGGSPLHF; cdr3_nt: TGCAGTGCTAGGACCACGGGACAGGGGGGTTCACCCCTCCACTTT
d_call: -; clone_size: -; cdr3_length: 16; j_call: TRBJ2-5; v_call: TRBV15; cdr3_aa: CATSRDWSSGEETQYF; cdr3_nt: TGTGCCACCAGCAGAGATTGGAGCTCAGGGGAAGAGACCCAGTACTTC
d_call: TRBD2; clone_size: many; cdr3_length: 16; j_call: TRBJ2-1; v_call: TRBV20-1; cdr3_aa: CSAGGKGLADGYEQFF; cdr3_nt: TGCAGTGCTGGGGGGAAGGGACTAGCAGACGGGTATGAGCAGTTCTTC
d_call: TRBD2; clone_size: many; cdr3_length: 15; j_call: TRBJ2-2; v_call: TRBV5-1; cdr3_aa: CASSFRLADTGELFF; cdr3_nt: TGCGCCAGCAGCTTCCGGCTAGCGGACACCGGGGAGCTGTTTTTT
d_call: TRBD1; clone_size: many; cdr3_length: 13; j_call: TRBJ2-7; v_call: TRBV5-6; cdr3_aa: CASSLLGTDEQYF; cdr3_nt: TGTGCCAGCAGCCTCCTGGGGACAGACGAGCAGTACTTC
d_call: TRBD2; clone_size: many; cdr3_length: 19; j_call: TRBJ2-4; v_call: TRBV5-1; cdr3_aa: CASSLAGLAGGGTKNIQYF; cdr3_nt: TGCGCCAGCAGCTTGGCCGGACTAGCGGGGGGGGGGACCAAAAACATTCAGTACTTC
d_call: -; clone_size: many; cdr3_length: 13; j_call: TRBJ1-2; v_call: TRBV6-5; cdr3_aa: CASSRAGTYGYTF; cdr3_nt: TGTGCCAGCAGCCGAGCGGGTACCTATGGCTACACCTTC
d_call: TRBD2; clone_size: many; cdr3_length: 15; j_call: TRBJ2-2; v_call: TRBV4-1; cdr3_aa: CASSQAGGRNGELFF; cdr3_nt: TGCGCCAGCAGCCAAGCGGGGGGGCGAAACGGGGAGCTGTTTTTT
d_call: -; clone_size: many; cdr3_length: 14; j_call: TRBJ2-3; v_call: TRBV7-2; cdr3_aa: CASSEAGRTDTQYF; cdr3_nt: TGTGCCAGCAGCGAAGCGGGCCGCACAGATACGCAGTATTTT
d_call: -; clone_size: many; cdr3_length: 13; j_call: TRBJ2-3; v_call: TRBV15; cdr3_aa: CATFGGEADTQYF; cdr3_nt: TGTGCCACCTTTGGGGGCGAGGCAGATACGCAGTATTTT
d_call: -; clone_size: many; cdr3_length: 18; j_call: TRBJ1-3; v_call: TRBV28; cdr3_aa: CASSLWPKGITSGNTIYF; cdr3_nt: TGTGCCAGCAGTTTATGGCCGAAAGGAATTACCTCTGGAAACACCATATATTTT
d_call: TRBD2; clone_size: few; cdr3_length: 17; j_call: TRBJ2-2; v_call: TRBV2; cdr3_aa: CASSEALLAGETGELFF; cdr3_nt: TGTGCCAGCAGTGAAGCGCTACTAGCGGGGGAGACCGGGGAGCTGTTTTTT
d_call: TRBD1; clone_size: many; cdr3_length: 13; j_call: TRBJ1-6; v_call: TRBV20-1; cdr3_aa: CSAPRDRDSPLHF; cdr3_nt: TGCAGTGCCCCCCGGGACAGGGATTCACCCCTCCACTTT
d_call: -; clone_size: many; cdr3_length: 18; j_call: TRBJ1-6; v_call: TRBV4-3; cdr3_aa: CASSRVPPGRNYNSPLHF; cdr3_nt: TGCGCCAGCAGCCGCGTCCCCCCAGGGCGTAACTATAATTCACCCCTCCACTTT
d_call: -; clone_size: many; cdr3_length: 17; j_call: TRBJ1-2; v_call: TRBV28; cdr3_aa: CASSLTPVPQDGFGYTF; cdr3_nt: TGTGCCAGCAGTTTAACCCCAGTCCCCCAGGACGGGTTTGGCTACACCTTC
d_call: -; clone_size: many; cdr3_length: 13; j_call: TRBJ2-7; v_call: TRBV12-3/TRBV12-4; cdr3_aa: CASRPGPSYEQYF; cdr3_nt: TGTGCCAGCAGGCCGGGCCCCTCCTACGAGCAGTACTTC
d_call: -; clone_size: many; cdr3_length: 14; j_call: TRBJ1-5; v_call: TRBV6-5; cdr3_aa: CASSFGSSNQPQHF; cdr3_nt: TGTGCCAGCAGTTTTGGGAGTAGCAATCAGCCCCAGCATTTT
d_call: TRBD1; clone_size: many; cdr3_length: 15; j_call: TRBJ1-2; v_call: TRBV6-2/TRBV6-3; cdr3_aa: CASSYRTGGNYGYTF; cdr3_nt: TGTGCCAGCAGTTACCGGACAGGGGGTAACTATGGCTACACCTTC
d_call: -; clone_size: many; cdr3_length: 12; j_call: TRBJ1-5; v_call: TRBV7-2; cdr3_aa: CASRDSNQPQHF; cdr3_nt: TGTGCCAGCAGGGACAGCAATCAGCCCCAGCATTTT
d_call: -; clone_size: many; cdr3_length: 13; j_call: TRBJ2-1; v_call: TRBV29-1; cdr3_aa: CSVEVRTVNEQFF; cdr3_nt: TGCAGCGTTGAGGTCAGGACAGTCAATGAGCAGTTCTTC
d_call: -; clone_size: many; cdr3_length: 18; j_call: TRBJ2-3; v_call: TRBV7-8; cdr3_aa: CASSLGGAKRPFTDTQYF; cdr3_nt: TGTGCCAGCAGCTTAGGGGGCGCAAAGCGGCCATTCACAGATACGCAGTATTTT
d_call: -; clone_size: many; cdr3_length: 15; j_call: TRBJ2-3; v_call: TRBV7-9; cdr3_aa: CASSLTRHTTDTQYF; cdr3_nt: TGTGCCAGCAGCTTAACAAGGCACACCACAGATACGCAGTATTTT
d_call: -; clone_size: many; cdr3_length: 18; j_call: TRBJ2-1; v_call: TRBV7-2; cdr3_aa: CASSLRGPPGGMYNEQFF; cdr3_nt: TGTGCCAGCAGCTTAAGGGGGCCTCCGGGGGGGATGTACAATGAGCAGTTCTTC
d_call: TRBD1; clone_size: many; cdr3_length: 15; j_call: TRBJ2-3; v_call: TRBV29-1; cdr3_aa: CSVYTGTVGTDTQYF; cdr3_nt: TGCAGCGTTTACACCGGGACAGTTGGCACAGATACGCAGTATTTT
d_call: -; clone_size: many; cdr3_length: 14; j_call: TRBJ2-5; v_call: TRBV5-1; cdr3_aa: CDSSLRGGQETQYF; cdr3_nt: TGCGACAGCAGCTTGAGGGGGGGCCAAGAGACCCAGTACTTC
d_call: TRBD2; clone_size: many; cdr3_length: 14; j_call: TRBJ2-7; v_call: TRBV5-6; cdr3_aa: CASSLAARGYEQYF; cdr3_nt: TGTGCCAGCAGCTTGGCCGCGCGGGGGTACGAGCAGTACTTC
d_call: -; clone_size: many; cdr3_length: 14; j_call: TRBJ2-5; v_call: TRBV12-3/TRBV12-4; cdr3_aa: CASSLVGDTETQYF; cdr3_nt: TGTGCCAGCAGTTTAGTAGGGGACACAGAGACCCAGTACTTC
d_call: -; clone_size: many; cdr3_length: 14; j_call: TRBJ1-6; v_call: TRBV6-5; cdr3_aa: CASSGTGTNSPLHF; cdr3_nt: TGTGCCAGCAGCGGAACAGGCACTAATTCACCCCTCCACTTT
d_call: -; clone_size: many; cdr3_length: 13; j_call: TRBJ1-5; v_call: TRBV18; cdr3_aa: CASSPPGHQPQHF; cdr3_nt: TGTGCCAGCTCACCACCGGGTCATCAGCCCCAGCATTTT
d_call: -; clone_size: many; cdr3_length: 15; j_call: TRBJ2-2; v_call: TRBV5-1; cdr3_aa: CASTWGLFVTGELFF; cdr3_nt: TGCGCCAGCACTTGGGGGCTCTTCGTCACCGGGGAGCTGTTTTTT
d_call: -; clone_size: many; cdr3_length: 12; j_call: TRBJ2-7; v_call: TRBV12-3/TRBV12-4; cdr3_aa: CASSLVSYEQYF; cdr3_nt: TGTGCCAGCAGTTTAGTCAGCTACGAGCAGTACTTC
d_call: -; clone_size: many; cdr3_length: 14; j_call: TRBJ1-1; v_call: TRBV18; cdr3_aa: CASSPTGMNTEAFF; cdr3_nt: TGTGCCAGCTCACCAACGGGTATGAACACTGAAGCTTTCTTT
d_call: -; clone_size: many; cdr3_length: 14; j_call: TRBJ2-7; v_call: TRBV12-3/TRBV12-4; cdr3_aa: CASSLQRNHPIRYF; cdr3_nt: TGTGCCAGCAGTTTACAGAGAAATCACCCGATCAGGTACTTC
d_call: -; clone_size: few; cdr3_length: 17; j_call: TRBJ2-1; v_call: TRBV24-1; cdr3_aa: CATSDLPTGNGDPSQFF; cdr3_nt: TGTGCCACCAGTGATTTGCCCACAGGGAACGGGGACCCTTCCCAGTTCTTC
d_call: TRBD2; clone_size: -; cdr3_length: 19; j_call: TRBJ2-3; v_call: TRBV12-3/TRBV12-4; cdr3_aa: CTFSLDAYLAGFSTDTQYF; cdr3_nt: TGTACCTTCAGTTTAGATGCCTACCTAGCGGGGTTTAGCACAGATACGCAGTATTTT
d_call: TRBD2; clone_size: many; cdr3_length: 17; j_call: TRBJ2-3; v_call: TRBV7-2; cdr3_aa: CASSSQAGTSGTDTQYF; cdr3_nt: TGTGCCAGCAGCTCCCAGGCCGGGACTAGCGGAACAGATACGCAGTATTTT
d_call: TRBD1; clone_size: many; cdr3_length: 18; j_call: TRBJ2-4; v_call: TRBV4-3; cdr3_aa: CASSPGQGRSLAKNIQYF; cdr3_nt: TGCGCCAGCAGCCCAGGACAGGGTAGGAGTCTAGCCAAAAACATTCAGTACTTC
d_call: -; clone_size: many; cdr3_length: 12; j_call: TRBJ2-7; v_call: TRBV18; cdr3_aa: CASSLDPYEQYF; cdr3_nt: TGTGCCAGCTCCCTGGACCCCTACGAGCAGTACTTC
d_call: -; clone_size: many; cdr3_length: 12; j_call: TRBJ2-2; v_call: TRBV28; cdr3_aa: CASRPTTGELFF; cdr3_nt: TGTGCCAGCAGACCTACCACCGGGGAGCTGTTTTTT